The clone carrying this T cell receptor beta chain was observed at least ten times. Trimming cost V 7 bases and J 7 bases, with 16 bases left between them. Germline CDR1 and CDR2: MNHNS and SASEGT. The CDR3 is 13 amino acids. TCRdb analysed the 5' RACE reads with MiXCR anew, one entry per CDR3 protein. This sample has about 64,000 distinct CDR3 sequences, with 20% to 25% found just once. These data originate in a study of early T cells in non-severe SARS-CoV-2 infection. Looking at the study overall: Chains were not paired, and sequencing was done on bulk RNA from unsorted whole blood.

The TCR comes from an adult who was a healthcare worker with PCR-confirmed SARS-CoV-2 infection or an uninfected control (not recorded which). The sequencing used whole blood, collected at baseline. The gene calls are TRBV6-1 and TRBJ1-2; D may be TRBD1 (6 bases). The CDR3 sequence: CASTIGQSGGYTF. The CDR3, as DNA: TGTGCCAGCACCATAGGACAGAGCGGTGGCTACACCTTC.